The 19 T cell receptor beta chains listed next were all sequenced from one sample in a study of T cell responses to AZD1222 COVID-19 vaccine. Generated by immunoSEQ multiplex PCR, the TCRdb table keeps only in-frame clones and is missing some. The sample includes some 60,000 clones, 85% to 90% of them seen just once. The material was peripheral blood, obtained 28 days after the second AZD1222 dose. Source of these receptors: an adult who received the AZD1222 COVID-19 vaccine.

The CDR3 DNA follows: TGTGCCAGCAGCGGACAGAATCCACCCCTCCACTTT. This translates into CASSGQNPPLHF. This chain links TRBV25-1 with TRBJ1-6; D might be TRBD1 (6 bases). Per the germline V gene, CDR1 is MGHDK and CDR2 is SYGVNS. V lost 6 bases and J 11 bases, leaving 11 bases between the germline ends. The CDR3 spans 12 residues.

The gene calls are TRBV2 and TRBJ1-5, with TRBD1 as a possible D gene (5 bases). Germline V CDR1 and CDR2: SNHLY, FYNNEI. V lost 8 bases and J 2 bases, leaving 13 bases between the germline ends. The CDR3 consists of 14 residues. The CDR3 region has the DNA TGTGCCAGCGATGGGGCCGGGGGCAATCAGCCCCAGCATTTT. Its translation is CASDGAGGNQPQHF. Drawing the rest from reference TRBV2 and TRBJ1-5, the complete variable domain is EPEVTQTPSHQVTQMGQEVILRCVPISNHLYFYWYRQILGQKVEFLVSFYNNEISEKSEIFDDQFSVERPDGSNFTLKIRSTKLEDSAMYFCASDGAGGNQPQHFGDGTRLSIL.

DNA for the CDR3: TGTGCCAGCAGCTTGGCTAGCGGGGTTTCTGGGGCCAACGTCCTGACTTTC. The encoded protein is CASSLASGVSGANVLTF. The chain uses TRBV5-4 and TRBJ2-6; TRBD2 agrees at 9 bases. CDR3 length: 17 residues. V lost 0 bases, J lost 1 base, and 2 bases stayed unmatched. Germline CDR1 and CDR2: SGHNT and YYREEE (reference sequence). The full variable domain, its missing parts supplied by reference TRBV5-4 and TRBJ2-6, is ETGVTQSPTHLIKTRGQQVTLRCSSQSGHNTVSWYQQALGQGPQFIFQYYREEENGRGNFPPRFSGLQFPNYSSELNVNALELDDSALYLCASSLASGVSGANVLTFGAGSRLTVL.

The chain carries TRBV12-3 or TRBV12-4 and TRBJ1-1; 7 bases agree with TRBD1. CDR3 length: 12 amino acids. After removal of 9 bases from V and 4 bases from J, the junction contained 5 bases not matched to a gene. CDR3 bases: TGTGCCAGTACGACAGGGTTCACTGAAGCTTTCTTT. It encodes CASTTGFTEAFF.

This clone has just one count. The CDR3: CASSLGGARNNSPLHF. CDR3 bases: TGTGCCAGCAGCTTGGGGGGGGCGCGGAATAATTCACCCCTCCACTTT. The J gene is TRBJ1-6, the V gene TRBV5-4; TRBD1 might be the D (6 bases). CDR1 and CDR2 from the germline V gene are SGHNT and YYREEE (reference sequence). V was shortened by 0 bases and J by 5 bases, with 12 bases between the two germline ends. This CDR3 is 16 amino acids long.

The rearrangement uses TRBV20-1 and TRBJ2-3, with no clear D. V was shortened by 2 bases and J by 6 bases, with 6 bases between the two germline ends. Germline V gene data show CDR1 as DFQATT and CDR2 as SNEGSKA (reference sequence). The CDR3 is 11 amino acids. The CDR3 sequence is CSARLSDTQYF. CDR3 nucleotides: TGCAGTGCTAGACTCTCGGATACGCAGTATTTT.

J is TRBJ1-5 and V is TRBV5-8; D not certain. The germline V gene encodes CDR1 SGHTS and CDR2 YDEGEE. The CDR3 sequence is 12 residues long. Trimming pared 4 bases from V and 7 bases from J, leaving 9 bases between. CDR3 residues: CASSPLRQPQHF. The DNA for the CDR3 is TGTGCCAGCAGCCCTTTAAGGCAGCCCCAGCATTTT.

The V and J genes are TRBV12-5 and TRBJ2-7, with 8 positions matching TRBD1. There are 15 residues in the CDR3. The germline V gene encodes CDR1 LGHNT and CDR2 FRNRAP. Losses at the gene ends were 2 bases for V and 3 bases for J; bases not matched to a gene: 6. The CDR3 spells CASGLHWGQDYEQYF. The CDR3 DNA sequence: TGTGCTAGTGGTTTGCACTGGGGACAGGACTACGAGCAGTACTTC.

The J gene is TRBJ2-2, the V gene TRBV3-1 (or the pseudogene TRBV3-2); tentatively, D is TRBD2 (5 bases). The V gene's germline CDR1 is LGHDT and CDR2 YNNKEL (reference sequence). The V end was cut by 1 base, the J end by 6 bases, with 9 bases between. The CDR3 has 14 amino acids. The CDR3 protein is CASSQGVGAGELFF. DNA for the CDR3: TGTGCCAGCAGCCAAGGAGTCGGGGCCGGGGAGCTGTTTTTT.

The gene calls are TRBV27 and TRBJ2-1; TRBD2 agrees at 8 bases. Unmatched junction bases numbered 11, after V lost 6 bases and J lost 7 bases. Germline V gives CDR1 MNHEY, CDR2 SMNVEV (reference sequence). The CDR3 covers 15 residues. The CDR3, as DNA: TGTGCCAGCAGCTCAGCGGGAGAGGGGGGTAATGAGCAGTTCTTC. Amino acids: CASSSAGEGGNEQFF.

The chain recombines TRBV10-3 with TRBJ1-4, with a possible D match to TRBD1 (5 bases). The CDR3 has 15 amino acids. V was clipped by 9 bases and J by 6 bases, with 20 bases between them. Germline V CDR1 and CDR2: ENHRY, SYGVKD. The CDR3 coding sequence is TGTGCCATTGGGGGTTTGAGGGACGCCGATGAAAAACTGTTTTTT. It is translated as CAIGGLRDADEKLFF.

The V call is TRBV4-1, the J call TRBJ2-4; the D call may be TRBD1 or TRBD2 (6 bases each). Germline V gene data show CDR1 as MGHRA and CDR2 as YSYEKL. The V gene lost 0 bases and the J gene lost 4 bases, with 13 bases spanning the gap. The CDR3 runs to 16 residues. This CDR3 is CASSQEGGRTKNIQYF. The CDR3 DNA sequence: TGCGCCAGCAGCCAAGAAGGGGGGCGGACAAAAAACATTCAGTACTTC.

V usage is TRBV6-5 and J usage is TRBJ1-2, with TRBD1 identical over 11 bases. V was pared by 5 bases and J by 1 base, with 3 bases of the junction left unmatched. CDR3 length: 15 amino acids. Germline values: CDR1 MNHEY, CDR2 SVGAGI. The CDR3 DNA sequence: TGTGCCAGCAGTACCGGGACAGGGGGTAACTATGGCTACACCTTC. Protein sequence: CASSTGTGGNYGYTF.

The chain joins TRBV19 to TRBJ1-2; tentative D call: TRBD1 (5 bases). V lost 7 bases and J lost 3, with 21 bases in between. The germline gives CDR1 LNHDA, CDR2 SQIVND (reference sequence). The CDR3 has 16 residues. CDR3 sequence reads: CASTKLRDSRYYGYTF. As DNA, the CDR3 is TGTGCCAGTACGAAACTTCGGGACTCCCGATACTATGGCTACACCTTC.

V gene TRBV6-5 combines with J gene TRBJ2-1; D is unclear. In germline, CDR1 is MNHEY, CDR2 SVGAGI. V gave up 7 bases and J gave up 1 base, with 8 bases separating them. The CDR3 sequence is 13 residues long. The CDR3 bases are TGTGCCAGCAAAGAGACGTCCTACAATGAGCAGTTCTTC. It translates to CASKETSYNEQFF.

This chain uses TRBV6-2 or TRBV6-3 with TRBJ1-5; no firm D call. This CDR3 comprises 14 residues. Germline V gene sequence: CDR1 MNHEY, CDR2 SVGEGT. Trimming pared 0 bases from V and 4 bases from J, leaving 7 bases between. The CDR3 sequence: CASSYSTENQPQHF. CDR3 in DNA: TGTGCCAGCAGTTACTCCACAGAGAATCAGCCCCAGCATTTT.

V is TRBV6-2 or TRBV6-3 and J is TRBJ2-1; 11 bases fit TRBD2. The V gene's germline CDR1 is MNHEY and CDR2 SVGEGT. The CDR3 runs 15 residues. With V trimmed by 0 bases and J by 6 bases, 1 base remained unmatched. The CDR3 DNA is TGTGCCAGCAGTTACTCTAGCGGGGGGGCCAATGAGCAGTTCTTC. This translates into CASSYSSGGANEQFF.

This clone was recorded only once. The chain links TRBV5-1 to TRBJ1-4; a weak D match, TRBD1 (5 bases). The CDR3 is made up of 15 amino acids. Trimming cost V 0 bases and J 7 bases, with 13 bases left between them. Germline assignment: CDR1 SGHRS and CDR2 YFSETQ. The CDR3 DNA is TGCGCCAGCAGCTTGGCCGGGGCAGGGATTGAAAAACTGTTTTTT. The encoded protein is CASSLAGAGIEKLFF.

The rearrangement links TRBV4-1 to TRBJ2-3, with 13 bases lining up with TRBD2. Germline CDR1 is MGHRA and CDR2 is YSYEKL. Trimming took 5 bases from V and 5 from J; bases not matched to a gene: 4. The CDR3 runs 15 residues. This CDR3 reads CASSRTSGSGDTQYF. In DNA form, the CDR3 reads TGCGCCAGCAGCAGGACTAGCGGGAGCGGAGATACGCAGTATTTT.